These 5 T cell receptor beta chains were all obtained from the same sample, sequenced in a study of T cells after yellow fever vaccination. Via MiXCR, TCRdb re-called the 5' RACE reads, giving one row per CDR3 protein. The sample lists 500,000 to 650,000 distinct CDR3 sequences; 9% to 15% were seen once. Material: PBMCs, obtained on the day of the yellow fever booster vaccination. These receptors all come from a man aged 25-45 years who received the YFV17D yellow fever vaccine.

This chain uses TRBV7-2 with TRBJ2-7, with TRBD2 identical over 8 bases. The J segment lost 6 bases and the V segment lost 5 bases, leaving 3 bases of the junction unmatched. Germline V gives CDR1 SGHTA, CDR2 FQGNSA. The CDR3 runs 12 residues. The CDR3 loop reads CASSPGLAEQYF. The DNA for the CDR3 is TGTGCCAGCAGCCCCGGACTAGCCGAGCAGTACTTC.

The CDR3 sequence: CSVSERELPYEQYF. The CDR3 coding sequence is TGCAGCGTTTCTGAGCGGGAGCTCCCATACGAGCAGTACTTC. The rearrangement uses TRBV29-1 and TRBJ2-7; 8 nucleotides agree with TRBD2. Germline-derived CDR1 and CDR2 are SQVTM and ANQGSEA. The CDR3 runs to 14 residues. Germline trimming cut 5 bases from V and 4 bases from J; bases unmatched to any gene: 10.

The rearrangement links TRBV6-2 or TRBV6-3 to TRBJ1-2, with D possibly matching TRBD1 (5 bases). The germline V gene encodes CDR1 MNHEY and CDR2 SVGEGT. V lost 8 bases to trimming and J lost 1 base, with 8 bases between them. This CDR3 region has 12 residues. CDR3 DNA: TGTGCCAGCCGGGGCATTAACTATGGCTACACCTTC. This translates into CASRGINYGYTF.

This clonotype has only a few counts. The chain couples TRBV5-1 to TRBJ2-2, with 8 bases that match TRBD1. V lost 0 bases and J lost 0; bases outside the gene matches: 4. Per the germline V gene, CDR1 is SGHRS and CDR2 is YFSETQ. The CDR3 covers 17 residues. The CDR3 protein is CASSLESRGPNTGELFF. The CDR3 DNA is TGCGCCAGCAGCTTGGAGTCCAGGGGGCCGAACACCGGGGAGCTGTTTTTT. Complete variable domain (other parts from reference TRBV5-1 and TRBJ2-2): KAGVTQTPRYLIKTRGQQVTLSCSPISGHRSVSWYQQTPGQGLQFLFEYFSETQRNKGNFPGRFSGRQFSNSRSEMNVSTLELGDSALYLCASSLESRGPNTGELFFGEGSRLTVL.

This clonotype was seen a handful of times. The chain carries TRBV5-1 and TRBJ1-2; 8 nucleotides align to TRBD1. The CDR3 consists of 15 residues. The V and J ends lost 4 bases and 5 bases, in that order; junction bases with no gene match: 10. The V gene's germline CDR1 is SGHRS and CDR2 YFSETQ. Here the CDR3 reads CASSHGQGEGYGYTF. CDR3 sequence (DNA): TGCGCCAGCAGCCACGGACAGGGAGAAGGATATGGCTACACCTTC.